The subject of this entry is one TCR beta chain. Antigen specificity is unknown. The data derive from a study of CD8+ T cells in alopecia areata. Background on the study: Tofacitinib dosing lasted 6 to 18 months, which was then followed by 6 months off drug.

The germline V gene encodes CDR1 SGDLS and CDR2 YYNGEE. V lost 0 bases to trimming and J lost 3 bases, with 7 bases between them. CDR3 length: 13 amino acids. The authors extracted RNA and reverse transcribed it into cDNA as the sequencing template. Method: immunoSEQ multiplex PCR; TCRdb's copy keeps in-frame clones and lacks some. The sample has 110,000 or so clones; roughly 63% are singletons. The study's findings and limits: Sharing of TCR sequences between patients (possibly for HLA-related reasons) was less clear than in mice.

Treatment reported: oral pan-JAK inhibitor, 5-10 mg twice daily. Researchers gathered lesional scalp punch biopsies and peripheral blood from patients with alopecia areata. The chain recombines TRBV9 with TRBJ2-7; no firm D call. This receptor was identified in a human donor with alopecia areata. The starting material was CD8+ T cells sorted from blood, obtained at week 4, from a patient treated with tofacitinib. The CDR3 nucleotides read TGTGCCAGCAGCGTAGGGCTAATCTACGAGCAGTACTTC. Translated: CASSVGLIYEQYF.